This TCR beta chain was sequenced in a study of blood T cell repertoires in COVID-19. Across the whole study: T cells, B-cell-depleted T cells, or PBMCs supplied cDNA or gDNA.

This CDR3 is 13 amino acids long. Losses at the gene ends were 4 bases for V and 8 bases for J; bases not matched to a gene: 6. CDR1 and CDR2 (germline): GTSNPN, SVGIG (reference sequence). Profiling relied on immunoSEQ multiplex PCR, and the TCRdb table lists in-frame clones only, not all of them. The sample consists of 250,000 or so clones, approximately 90% of them appearing once. The source of this sequence is a woman aged 40 to 50 who had recovered from COVID-19. The genes are TRBV30 and TRBJ1-4; 8 nucleotides line up with TRBD1. The sequencing sample was made of peripheral blood. The CDR3 spells CAWTRQGPEKLFF. The CDR3 nucleotides read TGTGCCTGGACCCGACAGGGGCCCGAAAAACTGTTTTTT.